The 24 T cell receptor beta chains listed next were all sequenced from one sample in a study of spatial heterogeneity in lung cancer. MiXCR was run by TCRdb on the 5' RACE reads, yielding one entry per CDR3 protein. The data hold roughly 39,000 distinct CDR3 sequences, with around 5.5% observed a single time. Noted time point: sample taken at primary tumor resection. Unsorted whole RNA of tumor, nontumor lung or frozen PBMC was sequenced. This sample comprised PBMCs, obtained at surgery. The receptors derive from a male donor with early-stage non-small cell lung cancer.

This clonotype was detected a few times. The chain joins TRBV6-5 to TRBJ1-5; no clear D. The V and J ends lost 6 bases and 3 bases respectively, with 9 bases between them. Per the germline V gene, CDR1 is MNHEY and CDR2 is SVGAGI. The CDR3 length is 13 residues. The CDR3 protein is CASSLQNNQPQHF. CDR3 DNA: TGTGCCAGCAGCCTACAAAACAATCAGCCCCAGCATTTT.

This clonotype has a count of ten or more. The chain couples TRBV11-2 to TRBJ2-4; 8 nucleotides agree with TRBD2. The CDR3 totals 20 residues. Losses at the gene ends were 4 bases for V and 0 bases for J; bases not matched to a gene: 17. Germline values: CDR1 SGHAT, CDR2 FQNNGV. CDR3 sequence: CASSSIRGGTISPAKNIQYF. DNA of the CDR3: TGTGCCAGCAGCTCAATTCGGGGGGGAACAATTTCCCCAGCCAAAAACATTCAGTACTTC. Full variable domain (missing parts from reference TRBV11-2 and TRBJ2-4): EAGVAQSPRYKIIEKRQSVAFWCNPISGHATLYWYQQILGQGPKLLIQFQNNGVVDDSQLPKDRFSAERLKGVDSTLKIQPAKLEDSAVYLCASSSIRGGTISPAKNIQYFGAGTRLSVL.

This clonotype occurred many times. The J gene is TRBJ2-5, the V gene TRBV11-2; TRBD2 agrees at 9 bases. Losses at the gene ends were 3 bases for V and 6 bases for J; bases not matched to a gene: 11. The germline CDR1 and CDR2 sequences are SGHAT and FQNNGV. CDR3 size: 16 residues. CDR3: CASSFAGSGGMKTQYF. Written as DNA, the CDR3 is TGTGCCAGCAGCTTCGCGGGCAGCGGGGGGATGAAGACCCAGTACTTC.

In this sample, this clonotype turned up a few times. The CDR3 region is CASSSPGVGYEQYF. The DNA for the CDR3 is TGTGCCAGCAGTTCCCCAGGGGTCGGATACGAGCAGTACTTC. The chain employs TRBV6-2 or TRBV6-3 and TRBJ2-7; tentative D call: TRBD1 (6 bases). The CDR3 has 14 residues. V lost 4 bases to trimming and J lost 4 bases, with 14 bases between them. Germline V gene lookup returns CDR1 MNHEY and CDR2 SVGEGT.

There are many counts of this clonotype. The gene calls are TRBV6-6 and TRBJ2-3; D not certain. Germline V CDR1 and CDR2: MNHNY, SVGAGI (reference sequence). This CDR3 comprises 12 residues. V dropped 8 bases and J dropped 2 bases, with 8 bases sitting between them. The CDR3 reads CASVKNTDTQYF. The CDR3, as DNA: TGTGCCAGCGTCAAGAACACAGATACGCAGTATTTT.

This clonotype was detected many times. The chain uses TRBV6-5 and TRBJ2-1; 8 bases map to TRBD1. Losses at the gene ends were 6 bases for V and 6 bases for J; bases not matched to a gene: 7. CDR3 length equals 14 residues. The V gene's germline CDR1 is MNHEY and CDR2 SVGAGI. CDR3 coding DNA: TGTGCCAGCAGAAATACCCAGGGGGCCAATGAGCAGTTCTTC. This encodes CASRNTQGANEQFF.

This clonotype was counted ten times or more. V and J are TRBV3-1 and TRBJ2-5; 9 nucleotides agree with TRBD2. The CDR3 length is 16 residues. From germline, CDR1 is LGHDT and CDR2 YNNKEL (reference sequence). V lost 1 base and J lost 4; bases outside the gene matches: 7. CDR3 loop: CASSQGWRGGPETQYF. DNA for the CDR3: TGTGCCAGCAGCCAAGGGTGGCGGGGGGGCCCAGAGACCCAGTACTTC.

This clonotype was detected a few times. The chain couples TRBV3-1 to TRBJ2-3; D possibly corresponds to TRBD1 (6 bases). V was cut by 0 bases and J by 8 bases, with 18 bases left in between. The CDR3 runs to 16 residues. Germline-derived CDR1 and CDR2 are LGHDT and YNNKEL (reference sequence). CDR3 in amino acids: CASSQDLQGWVGTQYF. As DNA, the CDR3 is TGTGCCAGCAGCCAAGATCTTCAGGGGTGGGTAGGTACGCAGTATTTT.

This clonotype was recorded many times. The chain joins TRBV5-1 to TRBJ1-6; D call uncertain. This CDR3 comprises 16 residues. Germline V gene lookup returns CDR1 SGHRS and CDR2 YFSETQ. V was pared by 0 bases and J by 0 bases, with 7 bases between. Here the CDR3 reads CASSLDTSSYNSPLHF. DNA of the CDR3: TGCGCCAGCAGCTTGGACACCAGCTCCTATAATTCACCCCTCCACTTT. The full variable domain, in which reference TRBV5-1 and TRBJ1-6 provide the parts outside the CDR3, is KAGVTQTPRYLIKTRGQQVTLSCSPISGHRSVSWYQQTPGQGLQFLFEYFSETQRNKGNFPGRFSGRQFSNSRSEMNVSTLELGDSALYLCASSLDTSSYNSPLHFGNGTRLTVT.

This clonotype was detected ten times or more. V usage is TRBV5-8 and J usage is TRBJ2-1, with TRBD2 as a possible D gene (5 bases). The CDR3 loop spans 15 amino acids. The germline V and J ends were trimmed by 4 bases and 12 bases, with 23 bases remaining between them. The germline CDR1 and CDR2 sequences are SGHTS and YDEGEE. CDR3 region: CASSPTIDGLPGQFF. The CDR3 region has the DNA TGTGCCAGCAGCCCGACTATAGACGGTCTGCCCGGGCAGTTCTTC. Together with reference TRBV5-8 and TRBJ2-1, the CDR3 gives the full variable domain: EAGVTQSPTHLIKTRGQQATLRCSPISGHTSVYWYQQALGLGLQFLLWYDEGEERNRGNFPPRFSGRQFPNYSSELNVNALELEDSALYLCASSPTIDGLPGQFFGPGTRLTVL.

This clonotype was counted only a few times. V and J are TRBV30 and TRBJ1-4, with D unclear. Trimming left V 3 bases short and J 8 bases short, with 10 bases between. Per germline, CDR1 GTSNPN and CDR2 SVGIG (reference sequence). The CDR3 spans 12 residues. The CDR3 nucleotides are TGTGCCTGGAGCCCCGGGGTCGAAAAACTGTTTTTT. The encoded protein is CAWSPGVEKLFF. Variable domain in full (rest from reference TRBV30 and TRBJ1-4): SQTIHQWPATLVQPVGSPLSLECTVEGTSNPNLYWYRQAAGRGLQLLFYSVGIGQISSEVPQNLSASRPQDRQFILSSKKLLLSDSGFYLCAWSPGVEKLFFGSGTQLSVL.

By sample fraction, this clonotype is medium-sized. The CDR3 region is CASSIRESRGNQPQHF. The DNA of the CDR3 is TGTGCCAGCAGTATCAGGGAGTCAAGAGGCAATCAGCCCCAGCATTTT. The chain has TRBV6-6 and TRBJ1-5; maybe TRBD1 (5 bases). Germline loops: CDR1 MNHNY, CDR2 SVGAGI (reference sequence). Trimming left V 5 bases short and J 2 bases short, with 16 bases between. This CDR3 has 16 amino acids.

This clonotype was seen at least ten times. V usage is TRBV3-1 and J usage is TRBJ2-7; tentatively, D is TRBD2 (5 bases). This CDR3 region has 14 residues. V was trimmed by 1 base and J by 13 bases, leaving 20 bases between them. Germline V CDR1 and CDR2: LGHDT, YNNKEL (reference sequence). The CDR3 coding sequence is TGTGCCAGCAGCCAAGGGGAGCGTGACACCGGCTACTACTTC. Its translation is CASSQGERDTGYYF.

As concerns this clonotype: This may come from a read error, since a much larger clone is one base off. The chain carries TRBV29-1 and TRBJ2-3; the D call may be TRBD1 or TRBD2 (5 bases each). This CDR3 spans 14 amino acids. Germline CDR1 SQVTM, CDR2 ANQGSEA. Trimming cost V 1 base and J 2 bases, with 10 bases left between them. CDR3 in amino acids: CSVEGRTHTDTQYF. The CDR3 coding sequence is TGCAGCGTTGAAGGGAGGACACACACAGATACGCAGTATTTT.

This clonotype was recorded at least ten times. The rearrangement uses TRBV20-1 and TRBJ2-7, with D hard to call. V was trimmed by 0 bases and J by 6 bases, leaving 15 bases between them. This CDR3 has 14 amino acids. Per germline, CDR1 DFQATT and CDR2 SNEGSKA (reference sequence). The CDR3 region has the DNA TGCAGTGCTAGAGATATAAGGAGATCGACCGAGCAGTACTTC. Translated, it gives CSARDIRRSTEQYF.

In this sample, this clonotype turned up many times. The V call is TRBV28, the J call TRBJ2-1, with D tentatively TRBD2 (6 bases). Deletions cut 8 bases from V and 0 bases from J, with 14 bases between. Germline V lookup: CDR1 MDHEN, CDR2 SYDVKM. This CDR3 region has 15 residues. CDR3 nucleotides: TGTGCCAGCGGGGGGTACGAATTCTCCTACAATGAGCAGTTCTTC. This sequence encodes CASGGYEFSYNEQFF.

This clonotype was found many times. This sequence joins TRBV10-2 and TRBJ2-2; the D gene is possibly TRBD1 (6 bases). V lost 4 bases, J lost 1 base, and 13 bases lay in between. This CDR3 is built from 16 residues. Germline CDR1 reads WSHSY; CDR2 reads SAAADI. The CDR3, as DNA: TGCGCCAGCAGTGCCACGGGACACGAGAACACCGGGGAGCTGTTTTTT. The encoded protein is CASSATGHENTGELFF.

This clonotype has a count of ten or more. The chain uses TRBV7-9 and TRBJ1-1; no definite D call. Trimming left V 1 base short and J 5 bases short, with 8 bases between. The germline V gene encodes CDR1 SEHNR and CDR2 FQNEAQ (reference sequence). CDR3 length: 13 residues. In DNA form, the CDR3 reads TGTGCCAGCAGCTTAGATGTGGGAACTGAAGCTTTCTTT. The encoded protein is CASSLDVGTEAFF.

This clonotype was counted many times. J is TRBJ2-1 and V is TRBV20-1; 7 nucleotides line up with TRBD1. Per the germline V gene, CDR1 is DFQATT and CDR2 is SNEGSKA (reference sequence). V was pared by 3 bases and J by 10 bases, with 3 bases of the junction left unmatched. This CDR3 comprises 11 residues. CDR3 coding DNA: TGCAGTGCTAGTCAGGGACAGGAGCAGTTCTTC. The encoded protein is CSASQGQEQFF.

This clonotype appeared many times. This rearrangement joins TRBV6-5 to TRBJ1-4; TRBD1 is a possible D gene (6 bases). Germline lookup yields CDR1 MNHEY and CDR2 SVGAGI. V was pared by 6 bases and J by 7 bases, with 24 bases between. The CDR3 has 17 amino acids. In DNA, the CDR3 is TGTGCCAGCAGCATTCGGGGGCCGGGAGGTCTAGGTGAAAAACTGTTTTTT. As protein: CASSIRGPGGLGEKLFF.

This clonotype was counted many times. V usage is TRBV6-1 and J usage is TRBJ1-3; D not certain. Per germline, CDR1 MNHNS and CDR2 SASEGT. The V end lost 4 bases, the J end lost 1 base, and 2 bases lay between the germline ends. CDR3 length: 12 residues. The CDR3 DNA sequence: TGTGCCAGCAGTGTGTCTGGAAACACCATATATTTT. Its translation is CASSVSGNTIYF.

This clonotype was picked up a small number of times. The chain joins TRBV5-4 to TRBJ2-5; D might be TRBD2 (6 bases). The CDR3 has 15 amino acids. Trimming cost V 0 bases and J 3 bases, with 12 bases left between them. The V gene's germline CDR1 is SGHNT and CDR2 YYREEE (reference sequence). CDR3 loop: CASSLAGGPEETQYF. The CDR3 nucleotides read TGTGCCAGCAGCTTGGCCGGGGGACCAGAAGAGACCCAGTACTTC.

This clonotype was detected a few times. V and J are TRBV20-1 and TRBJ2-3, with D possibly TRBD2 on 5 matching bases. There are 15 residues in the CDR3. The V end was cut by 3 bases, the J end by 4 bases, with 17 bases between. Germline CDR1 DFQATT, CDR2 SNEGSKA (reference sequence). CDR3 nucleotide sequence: TGCAGTGCTAGTGATAGCCTTTCCGGGGCAGATACGCAGTATTTT. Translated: CSASDSLSGADTQYF.

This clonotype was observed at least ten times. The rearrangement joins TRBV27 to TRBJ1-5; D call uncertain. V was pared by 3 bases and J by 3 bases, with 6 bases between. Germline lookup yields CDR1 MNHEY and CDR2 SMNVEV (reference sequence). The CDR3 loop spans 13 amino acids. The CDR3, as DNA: TGTGCCAGCAGTTTTAGAGTCAATCAGCCCCAGCATTTT. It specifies CASSFRVNQPQHF.